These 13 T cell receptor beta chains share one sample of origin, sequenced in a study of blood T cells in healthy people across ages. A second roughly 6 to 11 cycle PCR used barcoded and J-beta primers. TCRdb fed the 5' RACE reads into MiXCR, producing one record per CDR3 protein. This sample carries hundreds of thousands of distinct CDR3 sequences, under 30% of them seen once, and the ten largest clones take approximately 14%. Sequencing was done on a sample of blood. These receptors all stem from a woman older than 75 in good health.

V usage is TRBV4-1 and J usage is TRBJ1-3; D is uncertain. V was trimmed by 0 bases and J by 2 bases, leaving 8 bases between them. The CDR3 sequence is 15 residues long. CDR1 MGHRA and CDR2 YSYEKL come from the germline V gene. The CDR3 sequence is CASSQEGRPGNTIYF. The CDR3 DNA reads TGCGCCAGCAGCCAAGAGGGCAGGCCTGGAAACACCATATATTTT.

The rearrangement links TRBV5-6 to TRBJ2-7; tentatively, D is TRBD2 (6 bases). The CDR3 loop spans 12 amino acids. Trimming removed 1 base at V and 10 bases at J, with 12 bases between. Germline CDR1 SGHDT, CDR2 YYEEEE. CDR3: CASSLPGGSQYF. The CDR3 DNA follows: TGTGCCAGCAGCTTGCCCGGAGGGTCCCAGTACTTC.

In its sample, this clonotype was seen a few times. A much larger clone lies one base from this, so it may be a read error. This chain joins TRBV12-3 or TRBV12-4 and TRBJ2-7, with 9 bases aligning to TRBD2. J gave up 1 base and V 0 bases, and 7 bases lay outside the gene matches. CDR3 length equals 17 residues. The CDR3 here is CASSLAGRAGGSYEQYF. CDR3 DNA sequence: TGTGCCAGCAGTTTAGCGGGACGAGCGGGGGGTTCCTACGAGCAGTACTTC.

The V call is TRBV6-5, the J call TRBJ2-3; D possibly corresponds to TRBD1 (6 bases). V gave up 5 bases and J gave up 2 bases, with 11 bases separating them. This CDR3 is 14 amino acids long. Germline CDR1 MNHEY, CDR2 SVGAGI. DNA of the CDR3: TGTGCCAGCAGTACTGGGACACCCACAGATACGCAGTATTTT. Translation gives CASSTGTPTDTQYF.

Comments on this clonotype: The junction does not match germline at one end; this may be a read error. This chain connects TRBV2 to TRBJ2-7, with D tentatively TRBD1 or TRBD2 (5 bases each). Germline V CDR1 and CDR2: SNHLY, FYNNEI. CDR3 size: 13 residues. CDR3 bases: TGTGCCACCAGTGACCCGGGACGAGAGGAGCAGTACTTC. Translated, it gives CATSDPGREEQYF.

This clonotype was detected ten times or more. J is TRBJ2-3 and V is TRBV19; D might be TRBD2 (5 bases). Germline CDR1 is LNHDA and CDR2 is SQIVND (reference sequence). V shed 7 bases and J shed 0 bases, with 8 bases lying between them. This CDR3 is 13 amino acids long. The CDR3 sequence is CASTRTSTDTQYF. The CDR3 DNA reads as TGTGCCAGTACGCGGACTAGCACAGATACGCAGTATTTT.

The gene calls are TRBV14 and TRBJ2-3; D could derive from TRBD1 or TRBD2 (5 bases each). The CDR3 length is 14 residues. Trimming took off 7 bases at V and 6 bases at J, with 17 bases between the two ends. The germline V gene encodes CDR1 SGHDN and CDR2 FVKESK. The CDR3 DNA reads TGTGCCAGCACCCTGTCGAGGGGTGGGGATACGCAGTATTTT. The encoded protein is CASTLSRGGDTQYF.

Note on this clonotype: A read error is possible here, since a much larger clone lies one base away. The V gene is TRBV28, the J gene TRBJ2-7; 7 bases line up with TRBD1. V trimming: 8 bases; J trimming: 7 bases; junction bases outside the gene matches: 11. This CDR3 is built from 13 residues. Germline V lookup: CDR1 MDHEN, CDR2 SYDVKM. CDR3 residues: CASGTENPNEQYF. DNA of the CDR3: TGTGCCAGCGGGACAGAGAACCCGAATGAGCAGTACTTC.

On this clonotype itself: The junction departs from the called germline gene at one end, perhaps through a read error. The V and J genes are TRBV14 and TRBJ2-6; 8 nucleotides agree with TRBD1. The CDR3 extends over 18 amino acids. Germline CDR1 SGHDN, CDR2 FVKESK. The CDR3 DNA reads TGTGCCAGCAGTGACCGGGACAGGACGCTCTCTGGGGCCAACGTCCCGACTTTC. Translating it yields CASSDRDRTLSGANVPTF.

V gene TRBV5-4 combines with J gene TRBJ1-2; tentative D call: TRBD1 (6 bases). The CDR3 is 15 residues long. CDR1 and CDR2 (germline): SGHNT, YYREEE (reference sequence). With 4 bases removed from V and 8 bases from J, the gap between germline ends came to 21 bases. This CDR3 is CASSVQGRPSGGYTF. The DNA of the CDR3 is TGTGCCAGCAGCGTACAGGGAAGGCCTTCGGGAGGCTACACCTTC.

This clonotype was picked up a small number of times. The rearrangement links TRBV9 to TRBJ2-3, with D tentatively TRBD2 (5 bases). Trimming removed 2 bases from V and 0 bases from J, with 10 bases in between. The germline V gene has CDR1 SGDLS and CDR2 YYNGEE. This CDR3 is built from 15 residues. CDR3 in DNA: TGTGCCAGCAGCGTTAGCGTAACTAGCACAGATACGCAGTATTTT. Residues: CASSVSVTSTDTQYF.

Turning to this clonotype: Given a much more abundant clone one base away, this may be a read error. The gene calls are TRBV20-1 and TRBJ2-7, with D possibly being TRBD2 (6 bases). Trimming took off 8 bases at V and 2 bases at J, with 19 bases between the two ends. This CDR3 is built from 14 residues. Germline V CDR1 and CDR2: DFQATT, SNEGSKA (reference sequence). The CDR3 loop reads CSTTTSFSTYEQYF. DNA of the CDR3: TGCAGTACCACTACTAGCTTCTCTACCTACGAGCAGTACTTC.

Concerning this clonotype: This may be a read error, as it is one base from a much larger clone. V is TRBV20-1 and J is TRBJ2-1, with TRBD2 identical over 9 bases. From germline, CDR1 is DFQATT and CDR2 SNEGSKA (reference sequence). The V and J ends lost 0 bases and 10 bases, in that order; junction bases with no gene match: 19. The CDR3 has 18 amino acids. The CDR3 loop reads CSARDIGPSGTHAYEQFF. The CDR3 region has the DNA TGCAGTGCTAGAGATATAGGGCCTAGCGGGACACACGCCTACGAGCAGTTCTTC.